These T cell receptor beta chains were read from a single sample in a study of shared clonotypes between healthy human individuals. The protocol was immunoSEQ multiplex PCR, while the TCRdb copy is restricted to in-frame clones and leaves out a portion. The profile shows approximately 2,300,000 clones, 80% to 95% of them singletons. Material for sequencing was naive CD4+ T cells from PBMCs. These receptors were taken from a man aged 18 to 29 in good health. Some clones in this sample may be carry-over from other donors' samples. CDR3s include the opening cysteine and the closing phenylalanine or tryptophan. D genes are given only for firm matches. Expanded clones get a size class; other rows say once, few or many, or leave the size out.

V gene	D gene	clone size	J gene	CDR3 DNA	CDR3 protein
TRBV14	-	-	TRBJ2-2	TGTGCCAGCAGCCTGGGACTGAACACCGGGGAGCTGTTTTTT	CASSLGLNTGELFF
TRBV5-1	TRBD1	once	TRBJ2-2	TGCGCCAGCAGCTTGGCCGGCACAGGGGTAGGGACCGGGGAGCTGTTTTTT	CASSLAGTGVGTGELFF
TRBV18	TRBD1	-	TRBJ1-2	TGTGCCAGCTCACCGGGGACAGCCTATGGCTACACCTTC	CASSPGTAYGYTF
TRBV6-5	-	-	TRBJ2-3	TGTGCCAGCACCTACTCAGGCACAGATACGCAGTATTTT	CASTYSGTDTQYF
TRBV28	TRBD1	-	TRBJ1-1	TGTGCCAGCAGGCCCGACAGGGGGTGGACTGAAGCTTTCTTT	CASRPDRGWTEAFF
TRBV5-8	TRBD1	-	TRBJ2-1	TGTGCCAGCAGCTTGGGGGACAGGAGTAGGTACAATGAGCAGTTCTTC	CASSLGDRSRYNEQFF
TRBV7-9	-	-	TRBJ2-3	TGTGCCAGCAGCTTAGGGGGCCGCACAGATACGCAGTATTTT	CASSLGGRTDTQYF
TRBV9	-	-	TRBJ2-7	TGTGCCAGCAGCGCCCGAGGGGGGGGGTACGAGCAGTACTTC	CASSARGGGYEQYF
TRBV28	-	once	TRBJ1-2	TGTGCCAGCAGTTTGTCGCGGGGACTACTCTATGGCTACACCTTC	CASSLSRGLLYGYTF
TRBV5-4	-	-	TRBJ2-5	TGTGCCAGCAGCCCCGGAGGATCAGGGGAGACCCAGTACTTC	CASSPGGSGETQYF
TRBV6-5	TRBD2	-	TRBJ2-7	TGTGCCAGCAGGCCTAGCGGGGGAGAGCAGTACTTC	CASRPSGGEQYF
TRBV28	-	few	TRBJ1-5	TGTGCCAGCAGCTCGGGACTCTATTCCAATCAGCCCCAGCATTTT	CASSSGLYSNQPQHF
TRBV27	TRBD1	-	TRBJ1-5	TGTGCCAGCAGTTTATCGGGACAGGGGGCGCTTCAGCCCCAGCATTTT	CASSLSGQGALQPQHF
TRBV5-4	TRBD2	-	TRBJ2-1	TGTGCCAGCAGCTCCGGGACTAGCGGGCACAACTATGAGCAGTTCTTC	CASSSGTSGHNYEQFF
TRBV7-2	-	once	TRBJ2-7	TGTGCCAGCAGCCGGGCAAGGGACCACTCCTACGAGCAGTACTTC	CASSRARDHSYEQYF
TRBV29-1	-	-	TRBJ2-7	TGCAGCGTTACTGCTCCCGGGGCCCTGGGGATAGACGAGCAGTACTTC	CSVTAPGALGIDEQYF
TRBV11-3	-	-	TRBJ2-2	TGTGCCAGCAGCCGCCTCCCAGGAAATCGGGGCGGGGAGCTGTTTTTT	CASSRLPGNRGGELFF
TRBV27	TRBD2	-	TRBJ2-1	TGTGCCAGCAGTTTACGCCCTTTGCCTAGCGGCTCGATTTACAATGAGCAGTTCTTC	CASSLRPLPSGSIYNEQFF
TRBV2	-	-	TRBJ2-1	TGTGCCAGCAGTGTCACTAGGGGGGGGTTCAATGAGCAGTTCTTC	CASSVTRGGFNEQFF